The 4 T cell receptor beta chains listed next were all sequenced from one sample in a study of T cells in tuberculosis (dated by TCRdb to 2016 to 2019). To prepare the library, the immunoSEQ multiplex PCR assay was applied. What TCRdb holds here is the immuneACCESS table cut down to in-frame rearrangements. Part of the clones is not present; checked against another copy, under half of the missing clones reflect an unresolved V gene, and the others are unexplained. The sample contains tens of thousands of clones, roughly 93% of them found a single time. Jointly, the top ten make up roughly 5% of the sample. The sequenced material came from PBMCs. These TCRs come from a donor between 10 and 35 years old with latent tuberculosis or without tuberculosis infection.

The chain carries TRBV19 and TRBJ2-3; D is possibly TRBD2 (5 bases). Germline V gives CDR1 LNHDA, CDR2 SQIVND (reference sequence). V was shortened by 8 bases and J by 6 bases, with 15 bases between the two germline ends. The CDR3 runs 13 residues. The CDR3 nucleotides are TGTGCCAGTGGGGAGACGGTGAGGGATACGCAGTATTTT. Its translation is CASGETVRDTQYF.

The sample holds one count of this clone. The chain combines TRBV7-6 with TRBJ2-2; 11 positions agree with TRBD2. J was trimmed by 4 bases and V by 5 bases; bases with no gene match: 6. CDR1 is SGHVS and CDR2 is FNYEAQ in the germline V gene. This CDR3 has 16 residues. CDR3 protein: CASSELSGGGTGELFF. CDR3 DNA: TGTGCCAGCAGCGAACTTAGCGGGGGGGGCACCGGGGAGCTGTTTTTT.

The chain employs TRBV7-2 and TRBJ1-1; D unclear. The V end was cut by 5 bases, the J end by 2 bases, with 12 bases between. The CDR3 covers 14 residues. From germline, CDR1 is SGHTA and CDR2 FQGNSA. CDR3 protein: CASSPRRVNTEAFF. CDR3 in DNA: TGTGCCAGCAGCCCCCGCCGGGTTAACACTGAAGCTTTCTTT. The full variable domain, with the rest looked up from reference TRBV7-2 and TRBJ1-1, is GAGVSQSPSNKVTEKGKDVELRCDPISGHTALYWYRQSLGQGLEFLIYFQGNSAPDKSGLPSDRFSAERTGGSVSTLTIQRTQQEDSAVYLCASSPRRVNTEAFFGQGTRLTVV.

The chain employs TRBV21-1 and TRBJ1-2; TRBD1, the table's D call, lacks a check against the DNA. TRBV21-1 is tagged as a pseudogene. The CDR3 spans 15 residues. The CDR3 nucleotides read TGTGCCAGCAGCACATTTGAGGGGGCGGGCTATGGCTACACCTTC. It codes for CASSTFEGAGYGYTF.